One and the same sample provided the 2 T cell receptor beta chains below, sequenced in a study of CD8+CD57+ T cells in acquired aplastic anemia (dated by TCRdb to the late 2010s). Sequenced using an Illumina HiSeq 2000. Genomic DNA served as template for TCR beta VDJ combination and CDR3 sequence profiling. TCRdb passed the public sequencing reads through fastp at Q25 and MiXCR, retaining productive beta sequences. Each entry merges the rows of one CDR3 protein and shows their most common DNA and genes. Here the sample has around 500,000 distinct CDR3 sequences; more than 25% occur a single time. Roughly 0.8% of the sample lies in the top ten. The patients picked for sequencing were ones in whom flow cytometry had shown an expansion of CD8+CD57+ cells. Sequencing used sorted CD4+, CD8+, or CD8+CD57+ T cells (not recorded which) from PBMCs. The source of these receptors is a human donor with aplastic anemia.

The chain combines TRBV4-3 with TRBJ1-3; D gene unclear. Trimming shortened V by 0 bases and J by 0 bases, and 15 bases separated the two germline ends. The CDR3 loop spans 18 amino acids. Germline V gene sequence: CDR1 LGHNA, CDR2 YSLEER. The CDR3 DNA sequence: TGCGCCAGCAGCCAAGACCCCCGCGGCGGTAGCTCTGGAAACACCATATATTTT. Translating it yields CASSQDPRGGSSGNTIYF.

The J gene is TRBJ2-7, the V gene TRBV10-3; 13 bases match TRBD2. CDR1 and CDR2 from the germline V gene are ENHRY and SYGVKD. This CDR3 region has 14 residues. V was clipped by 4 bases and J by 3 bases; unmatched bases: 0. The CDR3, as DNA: TGTGCCATCAGTGGGACTAGCGGGAGCTACGAGCAGTACTTC. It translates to CAISGTSGSYEQYF.